This T cell receptor (beta chain) was sequenced during a study of cytomegalovirus exposure and HLA in healthy donors (dated by TCRdb to 2017 to 2019). A note on the overall study: According to a later analysis, the roughly 130 validation repertoires were produced on the same platform as the roughly 600 repertoires of the first cohort. The study aimed to test whether signatures of past pathogen exposure could be identified by cataloging public T cell receptors. Along with the approximately 650-subject first cohort, a separate validation cohort of around 120 different subjects was used. High-throughput TCR immunosequencing, statistical association of individual TCRs with disease status, and machine learning were combined to predict cytomegalovirus infection status. The research as a whole found: In vitro tests confirmed that a few of the cytomegalovirus-associated TCR beta chains recognize cytomegalovirus antigens. The study listed 150 to 200 TCR beta chains as associated with cytomegalovirus. It was suggested by the authors that the approach could potentially be generalized to other disease states and immunological phenotypes. In a later analysis, TCRs clustered in the first cohort were found to also tend to co-occur in the 130 or so validation repertoires, with 90% to 95% of cluster scores above 0. Cytomegalovirus status was reported to be diagnosed by the classifier with high specificity and sensitivity in both the original and validation cohorts. All 110 or so repertoires were used to score co-occurrence in the validation cohort in a later analysis, because that analysis had no HLA typing for the cohort. Most TCR sequences were seen in very few donors, while some public TCRs were found in many individuals.

The donors were included in the validation cohort of some 110 subjects, a group kept apart from the roughly 690-subject first cohort. A word on this clone: Its target antigen remains unknown. There are no base qualities to consult, and no much larger clone falls within one base.

From V the trimming removes 1 base and from J it removes 5 bases, while the gene matches leave 5 bases of the junction unaccounted for. CDR1 LGHNA and CDR2 YNFKEQ were looked up in the germline V gene. The CDR3 measures 15 amino acids from cysteine to phenylalanine. Solely the CDR3 DNA is kept, with 45 bases framed from the first base. Library preparation was by the immunoSEQ multiplex PCR assay. As for the authors' bioinformatics: To diagnose cytomegalovirus status from the catalog of TCR beta chain sequences, a statistical classification framework was built. TCRdb retrieved this table from immuneACCESS and kept in-frame rearrangements only. Not all clones are present; in checked studies, unresolved V genes account for under half, and no reason is known for the remainder. V, J and clone size are those of that table, while D and trimming were read from the DNA. Present in this sample are more than 150,000 clones, about 80% of which were seen just once. Clones ranked in the top ten supply about 7% of the sample.

The rearrangement joined TRBV4-2 to TRBJ2-1; TRBD2 fits 7 bases in the junction. This sequence was found in a man aged 18-30 years in good health and CMV-seropositive. Sequences were obtained from PBMCs. Here the CDR3 is given as CASSQGASGNNEQFF. The DNA sequence is given as TGTGCCAGCAGCCAAGGGGCTAGCGGAAACAATGAGCAGTTCTTC.